This T cell receptor (beta chain) was profiled in a study of shared clonotypes between healthy human individuals. Overall study: Per donor, CD8 memory used one plate, CD8 naive used two, CD4 memory used three and CD4 naive used three. The study, taken as a whole, reports: Since donors were few, the genetic and exposure-history diversity represented was limited. Some clonotypes were shared by all four sorted-subset donors, while others were not shared. The non-shared ones had lower generation probabilities than the shared ones.

The table came from immunoSEQ multiplex PCR; TCRdb's copy has only in-frame clones and leaves some out. The sample consists of some 2,000,000 clones, about 95% of them appearing once. A single count supports this clone. Antigen specificity is unknown. V lost 5 bases and J lost 1, with 8 bases in between. The CDR3 spans 13 residues. Germline assignment: CDR1 GTSNPN and CDR2 SVGIG (reference sequence). Naivety among CD8 cells was defined by CD45RO negativity and positive CCR7 selection, thereby excluding terminally differentiated effector memory CD45RA+ cells. The chain recombines TRBV30 with TRBJ1-4; weak D call: TRBD1 (6 bases). Source material: naive CD8+ T cells sorted from blood. The sequence was obtained from a young man in good health. Here the CDR3 DNA reads TGTGCCTGGGGACAGTTAACTAATGAAAAACTGTTTTTT. Amino acid sequence: CAWGQLTNEKLFF.